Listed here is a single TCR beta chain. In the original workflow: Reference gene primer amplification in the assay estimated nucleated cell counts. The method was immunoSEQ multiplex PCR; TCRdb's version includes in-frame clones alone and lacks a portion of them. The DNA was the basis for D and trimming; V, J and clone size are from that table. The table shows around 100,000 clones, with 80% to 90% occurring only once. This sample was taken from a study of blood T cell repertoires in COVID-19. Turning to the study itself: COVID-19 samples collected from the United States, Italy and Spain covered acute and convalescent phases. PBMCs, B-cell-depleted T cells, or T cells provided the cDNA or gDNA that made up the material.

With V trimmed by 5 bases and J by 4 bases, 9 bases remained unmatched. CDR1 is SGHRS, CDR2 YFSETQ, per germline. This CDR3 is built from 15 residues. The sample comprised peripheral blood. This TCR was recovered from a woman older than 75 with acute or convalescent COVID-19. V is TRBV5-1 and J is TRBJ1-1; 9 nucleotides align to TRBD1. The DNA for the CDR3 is TGCGCCAGCAGTTCGACAGGGGGAGCGGGCACTGAAGCTTTCTTT. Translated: CASSSTGGAGTEAFF.